Sequencing of this TCR beta chain was carried out in a study of cytomegalovirus exposure and HLA in healthy donors. The PCR ran on 60 Vbeta and 13 Jbeta primers. This table comes from immunoSEQ multiplex PCR, and its TCRdb copy is limited to in-frame clones, with some not included. The sample comprises 220,000 or so clones, under 80% of which are singletons, and 1.8% rests with the top ten. Sample: PBMCs. The source is a woman aged 25 to 39 in good health and CMV-seronegative.

The CDR3 reads CASSVTGTGDDYGYTF. The CDR3 nucleotides read TGTGCCAGCAGCGTCACCGGGACAGGGGATGACTATGGCTACACCTTC. The chain carries TRBV11-2 and TRBJ1-2, with 10 positions matching TRBD1. CDR3 length: 16 amino acids. After removal of 5 bases from V and 3 bases from J, the junction contained 9 bases not matched to a gene. Germline V gene sequence: CDR1 SGHAT, CDR2 FQNNGV.